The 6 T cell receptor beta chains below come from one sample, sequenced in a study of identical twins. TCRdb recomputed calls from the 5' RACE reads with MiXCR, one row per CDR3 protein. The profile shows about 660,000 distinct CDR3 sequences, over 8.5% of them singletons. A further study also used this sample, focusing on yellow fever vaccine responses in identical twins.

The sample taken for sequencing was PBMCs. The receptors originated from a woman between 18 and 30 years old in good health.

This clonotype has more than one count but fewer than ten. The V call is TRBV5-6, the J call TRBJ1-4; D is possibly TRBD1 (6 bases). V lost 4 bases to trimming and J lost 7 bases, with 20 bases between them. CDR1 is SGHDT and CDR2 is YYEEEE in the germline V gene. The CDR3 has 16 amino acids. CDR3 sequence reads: CASSRRSQGFPEKLFF. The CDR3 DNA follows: TGTGCCAGCAGCCGCCGGTCCCAGGGGTTCCCTGAAAAACTGTTTTTT.

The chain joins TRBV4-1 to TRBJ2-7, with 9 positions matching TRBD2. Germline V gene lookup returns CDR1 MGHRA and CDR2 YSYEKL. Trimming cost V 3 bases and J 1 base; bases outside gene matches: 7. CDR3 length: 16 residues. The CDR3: CASSQNLLAGSYEQYF. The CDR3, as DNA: TGCGCCAGCAGCCAGAACCTCCTAGCGGGATCCTACGAGCAGTACTTC.

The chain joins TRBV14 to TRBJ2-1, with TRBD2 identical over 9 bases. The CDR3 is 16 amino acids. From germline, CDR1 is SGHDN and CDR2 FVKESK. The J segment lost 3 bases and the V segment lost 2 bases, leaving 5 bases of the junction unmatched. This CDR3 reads CASSQQSGRIYNEQFF. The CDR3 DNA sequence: TGTGCCAGCAGCCAACAAAGCGGGAGGATCTACAATGAGCAGTTCTTC.

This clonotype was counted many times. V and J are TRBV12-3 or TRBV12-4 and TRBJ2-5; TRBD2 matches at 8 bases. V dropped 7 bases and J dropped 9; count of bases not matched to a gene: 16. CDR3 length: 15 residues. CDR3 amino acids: CASTHGGGRLVAQYF. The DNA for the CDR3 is TGTGCCAGCACCCATGGCGGGGGGCGCCTGGTGGCCCAGTACTTC.

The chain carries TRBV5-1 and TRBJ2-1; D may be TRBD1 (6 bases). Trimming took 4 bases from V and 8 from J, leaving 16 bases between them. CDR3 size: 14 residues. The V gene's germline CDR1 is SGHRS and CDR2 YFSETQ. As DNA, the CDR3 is TGCGCCAGCAGCCTACAGGGATCGGTGGATGAGCAGTTCTTC. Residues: CASSLQGSVDEQFF.

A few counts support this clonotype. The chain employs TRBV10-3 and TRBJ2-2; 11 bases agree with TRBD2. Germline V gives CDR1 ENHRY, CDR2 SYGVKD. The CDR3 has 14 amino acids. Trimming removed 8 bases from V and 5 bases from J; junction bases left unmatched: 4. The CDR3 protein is CAIGTSGGTGELFF. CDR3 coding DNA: TGTGCCATCGGGACTAGCGGTGGGACCGGGGAGCTGTTTTTT.